This T cell receptor (beta chain) originates from a study of control samples from healthy donors and cancer patients. The method was immunoSEQ multiplex PCR; TCRdb's version includes in-frame clones alone and lacks a portion of them. Here the sample spans roughly 130,000 clones, roughly 94% being singletons. V was pared by 8 bases and J by 3 bases, with 10 bases of the junction left unmatched. Germline CDR1 reads LNHDA; CDR2 reads SQIVND (reference sequence). This CDR3 has 15 residues. This clonotype was sampled from a man aged 55-75 years with colorectal cancer. The sequencing input was PBMCs. The chain recombines TRBV19 with TRBJ2-1, with 7 bases lining up with TRBD2. The CDR3 region is CASGRLGDYYNEQFF. The CDR3 nucleotides are TGTGCCAGTGGGCGGCTGGGGGACTACTACAATGAGCAGTTCTTC. Full variable domain (rest looked up from reference TRBV19 and TRBJ2-1): DGGITQSPKYLFRKEGQNVTLSCEQNLNHDAMYWYRQDPGQGLRLIYYSQIVNDFQKGDIAEGYSVSREKKESFPLTVTSAQKNPTAFYLCASGRLGDYYNEQFFGPGTRLTVL.